Many counts were recorded for the clone carrying this TCR beta chain. The antigen remains unidentified. The sample is drawn from a study of blood T cells in healthy people across ages. Study in general: Every two T cells gave about one barcoded beta molecule via template switching. Study results and limitations: Older age went with lower TCR beta diversity per million T cells, in a roughly linear way.

A J-beta primer mix and a sample-barcoded 5' primer were used in a second PCR of roughly 6 to 11 cycles. From the 5' RACE reads, TCRdb called clonotypes with MiXCR, one entry per CDR3 protein. This sample has roughly 700,000 distinct CDR3 sequences; around 45% occur once, and the top ten carry 25% to 35%. The V segment lost 0 bases and the J segment 10 bases; nucleotides outside the gene matches: 6. The CDR3 consists of 16 residues. Germline lookup yields CDR1 LGHNA and CDR2 YSLEER. Sequenced input: blood. This receptor was taken from an older woman in good health. The chain recombines TRBV4-3 with TRBJ2-4, with 13 bases that match TRBD2. The CDR3 sequence: CASSQDPTSGRSIQYF. In DNA, the CDR3 is TGCGCCAGCAGCCAAGATCCGACTAGCGGGAGGTCGATTCAGTACTTC.